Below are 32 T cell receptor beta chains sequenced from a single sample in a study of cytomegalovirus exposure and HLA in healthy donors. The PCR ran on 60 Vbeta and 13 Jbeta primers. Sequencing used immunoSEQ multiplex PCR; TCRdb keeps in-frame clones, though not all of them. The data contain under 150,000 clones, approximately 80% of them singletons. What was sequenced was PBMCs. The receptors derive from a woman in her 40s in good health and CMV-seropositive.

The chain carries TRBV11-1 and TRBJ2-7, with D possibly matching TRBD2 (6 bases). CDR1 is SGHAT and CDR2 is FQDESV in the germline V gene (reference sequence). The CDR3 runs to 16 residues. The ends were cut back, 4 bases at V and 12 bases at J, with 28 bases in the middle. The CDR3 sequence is CASSSAGGLPMSSPYF. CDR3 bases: TGTGCCAGCAGCTCGGCCGGGGGACTTCCCATGAGCAGCCCGTACTTC. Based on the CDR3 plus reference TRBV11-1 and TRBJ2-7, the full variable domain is EAEVAQSPRYKITEKSQAVAFWCDPISGHATLYWYRQILGQGPELLVQFQDESVVDDSQLPKDRFSAERLKGVDSTLKIQPAELGDSAMYLCASSSAGGLPMSSPYFGPGTRLTVT.

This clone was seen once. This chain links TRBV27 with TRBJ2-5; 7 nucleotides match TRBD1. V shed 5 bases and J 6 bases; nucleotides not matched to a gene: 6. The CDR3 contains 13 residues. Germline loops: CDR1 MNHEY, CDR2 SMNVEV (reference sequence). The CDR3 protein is CASSPWDSKTQYF. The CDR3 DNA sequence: TGTGCCAGCAGTCCATGGGACAGCAAGACCCAGTACTTC.

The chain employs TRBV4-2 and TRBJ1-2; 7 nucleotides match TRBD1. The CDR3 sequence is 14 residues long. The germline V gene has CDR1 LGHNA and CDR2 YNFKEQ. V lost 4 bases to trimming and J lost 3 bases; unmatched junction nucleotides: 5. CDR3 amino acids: CASSRQGIYYGYTF. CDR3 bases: TGTGCCAGCAGCCGACAGGGAATATACTATGGCTACACCTTC.

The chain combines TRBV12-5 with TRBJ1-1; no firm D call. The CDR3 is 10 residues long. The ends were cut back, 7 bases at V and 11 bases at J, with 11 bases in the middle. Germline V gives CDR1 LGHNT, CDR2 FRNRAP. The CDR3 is CASAHYEAFF. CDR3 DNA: TGTGCTAGTGCCCATTACGAGGCTTTCTTT.

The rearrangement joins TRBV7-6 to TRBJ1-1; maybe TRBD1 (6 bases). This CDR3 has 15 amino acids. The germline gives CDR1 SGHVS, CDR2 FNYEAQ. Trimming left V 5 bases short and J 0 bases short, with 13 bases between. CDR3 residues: CASSREQGMNTEAFF. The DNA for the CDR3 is TGTGCCAGCAGCCGAGAACAGGGTATGAACACTGAAGCTTTCTTT. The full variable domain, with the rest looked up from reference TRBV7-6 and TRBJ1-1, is GAGVSQSPRYKVTKRGQDVALRCDPISGHVSLYWYRQALGQGPEFLTYFNYEAQQDKSGLPNDRFSAERPEGSISTLTIQRTEQRDSAMYRCASSREQGMNTEAFFGQGTRLTVV.

CDR3 sequence reads: CASSDSGRGKQFF. The DNA for the CDR3 is TGTGCCAGTAGTGATAGCGGGAGAGGTAAGCAGTTCTTC. The V gene is TRBV19, the J gene TRBJ2-1; 9 nucleotides line up with TRBD2. J gave up 11 bases and V 5 bases, and 7 bases lay outside the gene matches. The CDR3 has 13 amino acids. Germline-derived CDR1 and CDR2 are LNHDA and SQIVND (reference sequence).

The CDR3 DNA reads TGTGCCAGCGTCTGGACTAGCGGGAATGAGCAGTTCTTC. Its translation is CASVWTSGNEQFF. The V and J genes are TRBV2 and TRBJ2-1; 11 bases align to TRBD2. The ends lost 8 bases at V and 7 bases at J; junction bases unmatched: 4. The CDR3 consists of 13 residues. Germline V CDR1 and CDR2: SNHLY, FYNNEI.

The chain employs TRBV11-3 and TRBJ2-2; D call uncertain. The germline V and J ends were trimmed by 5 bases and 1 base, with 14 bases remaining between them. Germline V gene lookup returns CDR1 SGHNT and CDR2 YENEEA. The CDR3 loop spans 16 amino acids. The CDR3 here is CASSETGSMNTGELFF. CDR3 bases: TGTGCCAGCAGCGAGACTGGGTCGATGAACACCGGGGAGCTGTTTTTT.

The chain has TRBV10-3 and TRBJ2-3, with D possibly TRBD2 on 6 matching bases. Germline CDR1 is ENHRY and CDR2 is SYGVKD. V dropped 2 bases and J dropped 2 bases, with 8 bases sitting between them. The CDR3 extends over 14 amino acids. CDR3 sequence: CAISEEGLTDTQYF. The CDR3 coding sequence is TGTGCCATCAGTGAGGAGGGACTCACAGATACGCAGTATTTT.

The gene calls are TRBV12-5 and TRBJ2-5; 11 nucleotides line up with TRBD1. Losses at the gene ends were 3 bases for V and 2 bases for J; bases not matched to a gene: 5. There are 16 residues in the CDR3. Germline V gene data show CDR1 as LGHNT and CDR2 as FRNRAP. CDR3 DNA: TGTGCTAGTGGTTTAGGGACAGGGGGTATTCAAGAGACCCAGTACTTC. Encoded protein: CASGLGTGGIQETQYF.

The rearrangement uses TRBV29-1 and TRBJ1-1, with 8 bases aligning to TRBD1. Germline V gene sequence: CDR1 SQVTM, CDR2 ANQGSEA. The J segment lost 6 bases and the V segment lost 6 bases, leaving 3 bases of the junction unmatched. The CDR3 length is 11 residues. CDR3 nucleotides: TGCAGCGTACGGACAGGGCCTGAAGCTTTCTTT. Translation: CSVRTGPEAFF.

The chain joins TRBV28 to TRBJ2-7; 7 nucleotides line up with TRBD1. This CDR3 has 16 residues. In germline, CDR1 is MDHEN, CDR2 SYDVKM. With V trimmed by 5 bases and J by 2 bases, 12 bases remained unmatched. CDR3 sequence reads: CASSPFGTEGTYEQYF. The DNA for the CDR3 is TGTGCCAGCAGTCCCTTCGGGACAGAGGGTACCTACGAGCAGTACTTC.

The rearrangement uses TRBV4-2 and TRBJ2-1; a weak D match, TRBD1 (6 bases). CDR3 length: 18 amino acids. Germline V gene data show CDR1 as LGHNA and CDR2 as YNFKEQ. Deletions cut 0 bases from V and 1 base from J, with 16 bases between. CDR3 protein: CASSQDQGKALSYNEQFF. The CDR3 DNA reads TGTGCCAGCAGCCAAGATCAGGGGAAAGCGCTTTCCTACAATGAGCAGTTCTTC.

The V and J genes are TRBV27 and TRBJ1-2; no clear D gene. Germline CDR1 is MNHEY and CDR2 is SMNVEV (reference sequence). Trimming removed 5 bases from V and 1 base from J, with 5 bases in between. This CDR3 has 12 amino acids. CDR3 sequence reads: CASSGSNYGYTF. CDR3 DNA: TGTGCCAGCAGTGGTAGTAACTATGGCTACACCTTC.

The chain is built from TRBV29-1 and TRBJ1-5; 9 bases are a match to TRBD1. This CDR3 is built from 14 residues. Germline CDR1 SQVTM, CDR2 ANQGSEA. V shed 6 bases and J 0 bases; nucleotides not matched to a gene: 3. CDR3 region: CSVRQGGSNQPQHF. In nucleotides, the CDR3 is TGCAGCGTCCGACAGGGGGGTAGCAATCAGCCCCAGCATTTT.

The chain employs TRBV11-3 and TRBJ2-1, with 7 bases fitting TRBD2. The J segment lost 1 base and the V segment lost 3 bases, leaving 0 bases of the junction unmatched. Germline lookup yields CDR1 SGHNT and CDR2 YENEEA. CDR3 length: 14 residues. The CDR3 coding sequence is TGTGCCAGCAGCTTTAGCGGGTCCTACAATGAGCAGTTCTTC. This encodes CASSFSGSYNEQFF.

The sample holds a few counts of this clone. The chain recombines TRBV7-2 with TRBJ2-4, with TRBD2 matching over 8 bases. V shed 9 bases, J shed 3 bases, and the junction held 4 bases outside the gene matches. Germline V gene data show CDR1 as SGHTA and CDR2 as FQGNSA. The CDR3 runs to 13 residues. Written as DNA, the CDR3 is TGTGCCAGTAGTAGCGGGGACAAAAACATTCAGTACTTC. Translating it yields CASSSGDKNIQYF.

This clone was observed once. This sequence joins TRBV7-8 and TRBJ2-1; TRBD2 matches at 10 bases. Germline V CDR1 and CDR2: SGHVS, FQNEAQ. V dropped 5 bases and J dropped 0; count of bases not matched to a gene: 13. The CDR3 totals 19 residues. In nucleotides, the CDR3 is TGTGCCAGCAGCACTCTAGGACTAGCGGCTCCAAGCTCCTACAATGAGCAGTTCTTC. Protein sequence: CASSTLGLAAPSSYNEQFF.

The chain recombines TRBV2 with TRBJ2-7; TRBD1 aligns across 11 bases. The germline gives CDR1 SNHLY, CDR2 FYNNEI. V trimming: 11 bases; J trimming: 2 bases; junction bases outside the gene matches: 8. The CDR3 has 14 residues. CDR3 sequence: CASQWDRGAYEQYF. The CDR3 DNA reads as TGTGCCTCTCAATGGGACAGGGGGGCCTACGAGCAGTACTTC.

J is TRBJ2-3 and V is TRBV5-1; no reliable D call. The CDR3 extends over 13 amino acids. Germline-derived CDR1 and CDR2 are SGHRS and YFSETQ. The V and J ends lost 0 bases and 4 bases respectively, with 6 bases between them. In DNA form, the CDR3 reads TGCGCCAGCAGCTTGGACAGTCCAGATACGCAGTATTTT. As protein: CASSLDSPDTQYF. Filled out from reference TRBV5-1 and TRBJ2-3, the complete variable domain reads KAGVTQTPRYLIKTRGQQVTLSCSPISGHRSVSWYQQTPGQGLQFLFEYFSETQRNKGNFPGRFSGRQFSNSRSEMNVSTLELGDSALYLCASSLDSPDTQYFGPGTRLTVL.

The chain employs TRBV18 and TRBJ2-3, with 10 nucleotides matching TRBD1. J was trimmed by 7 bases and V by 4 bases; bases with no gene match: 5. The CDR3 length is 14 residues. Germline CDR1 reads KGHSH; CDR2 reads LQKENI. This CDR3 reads CASSRGTGENTQYF. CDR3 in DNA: TGTGCCAGCTCACGCGGGACAGGGGAAAATACGCAGTATTTT.

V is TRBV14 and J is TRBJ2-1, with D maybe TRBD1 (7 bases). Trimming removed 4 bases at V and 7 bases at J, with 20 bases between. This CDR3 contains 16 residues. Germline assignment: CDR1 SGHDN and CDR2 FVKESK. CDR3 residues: CASSPLGGGIWNEQFF. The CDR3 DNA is TGTGCCAGCAGCCCTCTAGGAGGGGGCATTTGGAATGAGCAGTTCTTC.

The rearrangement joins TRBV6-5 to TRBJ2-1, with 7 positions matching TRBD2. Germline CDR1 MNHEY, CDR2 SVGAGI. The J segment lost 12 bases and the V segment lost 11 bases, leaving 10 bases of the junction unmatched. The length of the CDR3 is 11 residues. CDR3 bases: TGTGCCTCGGGGGGAGTCTTTAGGCAGTTCTTC. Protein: CASGGVFRQFF.

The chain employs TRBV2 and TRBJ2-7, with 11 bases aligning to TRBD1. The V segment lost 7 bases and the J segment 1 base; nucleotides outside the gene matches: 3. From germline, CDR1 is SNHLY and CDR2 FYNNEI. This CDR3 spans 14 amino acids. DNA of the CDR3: TGTGCCAGCAAGGGACAGGGGGATTCCTACGAGCAGTACTTC. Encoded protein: CASKGQGDSYEQYF.

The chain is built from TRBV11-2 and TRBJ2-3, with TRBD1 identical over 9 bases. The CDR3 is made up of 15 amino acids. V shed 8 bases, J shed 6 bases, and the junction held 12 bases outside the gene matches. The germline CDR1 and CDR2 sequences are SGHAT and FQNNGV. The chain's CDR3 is CASLRGRQGGDTQYF. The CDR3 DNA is TGTGCCAGCTTAAGGGGGAGACAGGGGGGGGATACGCAGTATTTT.

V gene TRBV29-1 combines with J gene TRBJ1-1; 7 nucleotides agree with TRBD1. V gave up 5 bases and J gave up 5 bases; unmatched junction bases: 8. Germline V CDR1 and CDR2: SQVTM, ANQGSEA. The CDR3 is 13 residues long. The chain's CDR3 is CSVRGQLRTEAFF. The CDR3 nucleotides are TGCAGCGTTAGGGGACAGTTGAGAACTGAAGCTTTCTTT. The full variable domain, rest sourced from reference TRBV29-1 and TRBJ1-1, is SAVISQKPSRDICQRGTSLTIQCQVDSQVTMMFWYRQQPGQSLTLIATANQGSEATYESGFVIDKFPISRPNLTFSTLTVSNMSPEDSSIYLCSVRGQLRTEAFFGQGTRLTVV.

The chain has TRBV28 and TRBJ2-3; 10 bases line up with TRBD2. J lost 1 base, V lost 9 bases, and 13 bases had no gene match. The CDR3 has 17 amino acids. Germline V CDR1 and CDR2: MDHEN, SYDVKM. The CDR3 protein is CASQTSGLKWGTDTQYF. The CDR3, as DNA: TGTGCCAGTCAGACTAGCGGGCTAAAGTGGGGCACAGATACGCAGTATTTT.

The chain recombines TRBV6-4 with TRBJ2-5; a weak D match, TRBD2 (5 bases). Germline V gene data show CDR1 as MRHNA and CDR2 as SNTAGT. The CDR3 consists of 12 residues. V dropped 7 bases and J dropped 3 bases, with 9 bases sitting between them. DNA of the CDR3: TGTGCCAGCACCGGGGTTGAAGAGACCCAGTACTTC. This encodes CASTGVEETQYF.

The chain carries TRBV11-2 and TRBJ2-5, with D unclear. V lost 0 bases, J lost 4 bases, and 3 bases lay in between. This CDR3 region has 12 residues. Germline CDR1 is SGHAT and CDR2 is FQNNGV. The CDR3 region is CASSLDRETQYF. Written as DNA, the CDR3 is TGTGCCAGCAGCTTAGATCGAGAGACCCAGTACTTC. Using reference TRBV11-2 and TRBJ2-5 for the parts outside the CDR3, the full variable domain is EAGVAQSPRYKIIEKRQSVAFWCNPISGHATLYWYQQILGQGPKLLIQFQNNGVVDDSQLPKDRFSAERLKGVDSTLKIQPAKLEDSAVYLCASSLDRETQYFGPGTRLLVL.

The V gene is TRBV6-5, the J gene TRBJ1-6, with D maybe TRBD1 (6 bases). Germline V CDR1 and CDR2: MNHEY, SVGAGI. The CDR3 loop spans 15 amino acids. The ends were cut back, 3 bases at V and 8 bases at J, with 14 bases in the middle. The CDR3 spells CASSYTTGWDSPLHF. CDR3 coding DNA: TGTGCCAGCAGTTATACTACAGGGTGGGATTCACCCCTCCACTTT.

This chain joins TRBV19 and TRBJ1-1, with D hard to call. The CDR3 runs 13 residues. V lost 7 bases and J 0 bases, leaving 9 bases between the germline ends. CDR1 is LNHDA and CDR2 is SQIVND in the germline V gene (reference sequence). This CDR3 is CASMYGMNTEAFF. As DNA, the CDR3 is TGTGCCAGTATGTACGGGATGAACACTGAAGCTTTCTTT.

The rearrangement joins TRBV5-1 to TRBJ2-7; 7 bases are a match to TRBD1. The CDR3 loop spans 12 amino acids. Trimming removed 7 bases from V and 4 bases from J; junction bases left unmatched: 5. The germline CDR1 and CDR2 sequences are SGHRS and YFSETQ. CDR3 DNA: TGCGCCAGCGGTCAACAGGGGTACGAGCAGTACTTC. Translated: CASGQQGYEQYF. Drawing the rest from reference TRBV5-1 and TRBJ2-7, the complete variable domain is KAGVTQTPRYLIKTRGQQVTLSCSPISGHRSVSWYQQTPGQGLQFLFEYFSETQRNKGNFPGRFSGRQFSNSRSEMNVSTLELGDSALYLCASGQQGYEQYFGPGTRLTVT.